A single sample gave rise to the 25 T cell receptor beta chains below, sequenced in a study of blood T cell repertoires in COVID-19. Sequenced by immunoSEQ multiplex PCR; TCRdb stores in-frame clones only, minus some. Of 180,000 or so clones listed, approximately 89% are singletons. Sequencing was performed on peripheral blood. The receptor set was obtained from a man between 65 and 85 years old with acute or convalescent COVID-19.

V and J are TRBV3-1 (or the pseudogene TRBV3-2) and TRBJ1-1, with 11 bases identical to TRBD1. This CDR3 has 14 residues. Germline V gene sequence: CDR1 LGHDT, CDR2 YNNKEL (reference sequence). V dropped 4 bases and J dropped 5; count of bases not matched to a gene: 3. The CDR3 region has the DNA TGTGCCAGCAGCCTCCGGGACAGGGGGACTGAAGCTTTCTTT. Residues: CASSLRDRGTEAFF.

This chain connects TRBV10-1 to TRBJ2-3; D might be TRBD2 (5 bases). With 1 base removed from V and 5 bases from J, the gap between germline ends came to 7 bases. The CDR3 consists of 13 residues. Germline CDR1 and CDR2: WNHNN and SYGVQD (reference sequence). The CDR3 is CASSEWAGDTQYF. CDR3 in DNA: TGCGCCAGCAGTGAGTGGGCGGGAGATACGCAGTATTTT.

The rearrangement joins TRBV4-1 to TRBJ1-2; perhaps TRBD1 as D (5 bases). Deletions cut 0 bases from V and 5 bases from J, with 7 bases between. This CDR3 contains 13 residues. CDR1 and CDR2 (germline): MGHRA, YSYEKL. CDR3 sequence reads: CASSQEQAYGYTF. The DNA for the CDR3 is TGCGCCAGCAGCCAAGAACAGGCATATGGCTACACCTTC.

The chain employs TRBV4-3 and TRBJ2-1; D gene uncertain. The V end lost 0 bases, the J end lost 2 bases, and 14 bases lay between the germline ends. Germline values: CDR1 LGHNA, CDR2 YSLEER. The CDR3 has 17 residues. CDR3 DNA sequence: TGCGCCAGCAGCCAAGATCGAGAGGCCTGGACCTACAATGAGCAGTTCTTC. Protein product: CASSQDREAWTYNEQFF.

The rearrangement joins TRBV5-1 to TRBJ2-2, with 9 bases lining up with TRBD1. The CDR3 runs 16 residues. Germline lookup yields CDR1 SGHRS and CDR2 YFSETQ. V was clipped by 3 bases and J by 7 bases; unmatched bases: 10. This CDR3 reads CASSYNSGQGYGELFF. CDR3 bases: TGCGCCAGCAGCTACAATAGCGGACAGGGGTACGGGGAGCTGTTTTTT.

This chain links TRBV11-2 with TRBJ1-4; unclear D gene. The CDR3 totals 15 residues. The V end was cut by 5 bases, the J end by 6 bases, with 16 bases between. Germline assignment: CDR1 SGHAT and CDR2 FQNNGV. CDR3 amino acids: CASSPNGRSDEKLFF. CDR3 DNA sequence: TGTGCCAGCAGCCCCAATGGTCGGTCTGATGAAAAACTGTTTTTT.

This chain joins TRBV19 and TRBJ2-1; 10 bases are shared with TRBD2. Germline V lookup: CDR1 LNHDA, CDR2 SQIVND (reference sequence). V lost 8 bases, J lost 4 bases, and 8 bases stayed unmatched. The CDR3 sequence is 15 residues long. The CDR3 bases are TGTGCCAGTGCATCGGGACTAGCGAGGTACAATGAGCAGTTCTTC. Translation gives CASASGLARYNEQFF.

The genes are TRBV9 and TRBJ2-6, with 9 positions matching TRBD1. The CDR3 covers 17 residues. Trimming removed 4 bases from V and 0 bases from J; junction bases left unmatched: 5. Per the germline V gene, CDR1 is SGDLS and CDR2 is YYNGEE. CDR3 in DNA: TGTGCCAGCAGCCCGGGACAGGGCAACTCTGGGGCCAACGTCCTGACTTTC. This sequence encodes CASSPGQGNSGANVLTF. The full variable domain, rest sourced from reference TRBV9 and TRBJ2-6, is DSGVTQTPKHLITATGQRVTLRCSPRSGDLSVYWYQQSLDQGLQFLIQYYNGEERAKGNILERFSAQQFPDLHSELNLSSLELGDSALYFCASSPGQGNSGANVLTFGAGSRLTVL.

The V call is TRBV6-5, the J call TRBJ2-2; 12 positions agree with TRBD2. V was pared by 8 bases and J by 4 bases, with 5 bases of the junction left unmatched. This CDR3 region has 15 residues. Per the germline V gene, CDR1 is MNHEY and CDR2 is SVGAGI. CDR3 amino acids: CASGSLAGGTGELFF. Here the CDR3 DNA reads TGTGCCAGCGGGTCACTAGCGGGGGGCACCGGGGAGCTGTTTTTT.

V usage is TRBV7-2 and J usage is TRBJ1-2; D perhaps matches TRBD1 (5 bases). V gave up 0 bases and J gave up 4 bases, with 18 bases separating them. Germline V gene sequence: CDR1 SGHTA, CDR2 FQGNSA. This CDR3 has 17 residues. The chain's CDR3 is CASSLASLVADSYGYTF. Written as DNA, the CDR3 is TGTGCCAGCAGCTTAGCGTCGCTCGTCGCTGACAGCTATGGCTACACCTTC. The whole variable domain, filled in from reference TRBV7-2 and TRBJ1-2, reads GAGVSQSPSNKVTEKGKDVELRCDPISGHTALYWYRQSLGQGLEFLIYFQGNSAPDKSGLPSDRFSAERTGGSVSTLTIQRTQQEDSAVYLCASSLASLVADSYGYTFGSGTRLTVV.

V is TRBV7-2 and J is TRBJ2-1, with D possibly matching TRBD2 (7 bases). CDR3 length equals 15 residues. V lost 3 bases and J 6 bases, leaving 15 bases between the germline ends. Germline CDR1 SGHTA, CDR2 FQGNSA. CDR3 loop: CASSLGGGAGNEQFF. As DNA, the CDR3 is TGTGCCAGCAGCTTGGGTGGGGGGGCCGGCAATGAGCAGTTCTTC.

The chain links TRBV7-2 to TRBJ1-2; possible D gene TRBD1, 5 bases. The CDR3 totals 15 residues. Trimming took 1 base from V and 5 from J, leaving 14 bases between them. From germline, CDR1 is SGHTA and CDR2 FQGNSA. The CDR3 sequence is CASSLEGREGYGYTF. CDR3 bases: TGTGCCAGCAGCTTAGAGGGCAGGGAGGGGTATGGCTACACCTTC.

This clone was observed a single time. The chain employs TRBV28 and TRBJ2-7, with 10 nucleotides matching TRBD2. The CDR3 is made up of 15 amino acids. The germline V gene has CDR1 MDHEN and CDR2 SYDVKM. J lost 4 bases, V lost 7 bases, and 10 bases had no gene match. The CDR3 sequence is CASIPGGLAEYEQYF. CDR3 nucleotides: TGTGCCAGCATCCCCGGAGGACTAGCGGAGTACGAGCAGTACTTC.

V usage is TRBV5-1 and J usage is TRBJ2-7, with a possible D match to TRBD1 (6 bases). This CDR3 region has 15 residues. V was shortened by 0 bases and J by 2 bases, with 12 bases between the two germline ends. Germline CDR1 and CDR2: SGHRS and YFSETQ. This CDR3 is CASSLVGAGTYEQYF. CDR3 nucleotide sequence: TGCGCCAGCAGCTTGGTGGGGGCAGGGACCTACGAGCAGTACTTC.

The chain uses TRBV2 and TRBJ1-2; the match to TRBD1 covers 8 bases. Germline CDR1 reads SNHLY; CDR2 reads FYNNEI. With 6 bases clipped from V and 4 bases from J, the junction kept 10 bases outside the gene matches. This CDR3 is built from 15 residues. The DNA for the CDR3 is TGTGCCAGCAGCCCTACCCAGGGGGCCAGCTATGGCTACACCTTC. Translating it yields CASSPTQGASYGYTF.

This chain connects TRBV14 to TRBJ2-7; 10 bases line up with TRBD2. The length of the CDR3 is 18 residues. After removal of 4 bases from V and 2 bases from J, the junction contained 14 bases not matched to a gene. Per the germline V gene, CDR1 is SGHDN and CDR2 is FVKESK. CDR3 sequence: CASSPDPPRLAGPYEQYF. The CDR3 DNA reads TGTGCCAGCAGCCCAGACCCCCCCCGACTAGCGGGTCCCTACGAGCAGTACTTC.

The chain recombines TRBV15 with TRBJ2-7; TRBD2 matches 10 bases. CDR1 and CDR2 from the germline V gene are LNHNV and YYDKDF (reference sequence). J was trimmed by 2 bases and V by 2 bases; bases with no gene match: 3. This CDR3 region has 15 residues. CDR3 bases: TGTGCCACCAGCAGACTAGCGGGAGTTACCTACGAGCAGTACTTC. As protein: CATSRLAGVTYEQYF.

The rearrangement uses TRBV10-3 and TRBJ2-2, with D possibly TRBD2 on 5 matching bases. V lost 0 bases, J lost 0 bases, and 8 bases lay in between. Germline assignment: CDR1 ENHRY and CDR2 SYGVKD. The CDR3 covers 16 residues. This CDR3 reads CAISESRGTNTGELFF. The CDR3 DNA reads as TGTGCCATCAGTGAGTCCCGGGGAACGAACACCGGGGAGCTGTTTTTT.

This chain links TRBV6-6 with TRBJ2-7; TRBD1 matches at 7 bases. The V and J ends lost 8 bases and 1 base, in that order; junction bases with no gene match: 2. Looked up from germline, CDR1 is MNHNY and CDR2 is SVGAGI (reference sequence). The CDR3 spans 12 residues. CDR3 DNA: TGTGCCAGCCGGGACAGATCCTACGAGCAGTACTTC. Protein sequence: CASRDRSYEQYF.

DNA of the CDR3: TGTGCCAGCAGTTTATCGGGGCGGGGGATCCCCTACGAGCAGTACTTC. Translation gives CASSLSGRGIPYEQYF. The chain employs TRBV27 and TRBJ2-7; TRBD2 matches 7 bases. The CDR3 sequence is 16 residues long. Germline V gives CDR1 MNHEY, CDR2 SMNVEV (reference sequence). After removal of 0 bases from V and 2 bases from J, the junction contained 7 bases not matched to a gene.

This CDR3 is CASSQAMGYTF. The CDR3 region has the DNA TGTGCCAGCAGCCAAGCAATGGGCTACACCTTC. The J gene is TRBJ1-2, the V gene TRBV3-1 (or the pseudogene TRBV3-2); D is unresolved. Germline CDR1 is LGHDT and CDR2 is YNNKEL (reference sequence). The CDR3 sequence is 11 residues long. Trimming pared 1 base from V and 8 bases from J, leaving 5 bases between.

In DNA, the CDR3 is TGTGCCAGCAGATTGTCAACCGGGGAGCTGTTTTTT. It specifies CASRLSTGELFF. The chain combines TRBV28 with TRBJ2-2; D is undetermined. There are 12 residues in the CDR3. Trimming cost V 6 bases and J 5 bases, with 7 bases left between them. Germline-derived CDR1 and CDR2 are MDHEN and SYDVKM. Filled out from reference TRBV28 and TRBJ2-2, the complete variable domain reads DVKVTQSSRYLVKRTGEKVFLECVQDMDHENMFWYRQDPGLGLRLIYFSYDVKMKEKGDIPEGYSVSREKKERFSLILESASTNQTSMYLCASRLSTGELFFGEGSRLTVL.

The CDR3 nucleotides are TGTGCCAGTAAAACGGGGGGACAGGGAGGAACCGGGGAGCTGTTTTTT. It yields the protein CASKTGGQGGTGELFF. This chain joins TRBV28 and TRBJ2-2; 9 nucleotides align to TRBD1. CDR1 and CDR2 from the germline V gene are MDHEN and SYDVKM. Trimming at V came to 9 bases and at J to 5 bases, leaving 13 bases not matched to a gene. This CDR3 has 16 residues.

This chain links TRBV5-4 with TRBJ2-2; 11 nucleotides match TRBD2. Trimming took 0 bases from V and 5 from J; bases not matched to a gene: 3. The CDR3 length is 16 residues. Germline V CDR1 and CDR2: SGHNT, YYREEE (reference sequence). CDR3: CASSLARTSGTGELFF. As DNA, the CDR3 is TGTGCCAGCAGCTTGGCTCGGACTAGCGGGACCGGGGAGCTGTTTTTT.

The V call is TRBV7-8, the J call TRBJ2-6; D is unclear. CDR1 is SGHVS, CDR2 FQNEAQ, per germline. The CDR3 runs to 15 residues. Trimming pared 1 base from V and 2 bases from J, leaving 6 bases between. The CDR3: CASSLGVAGANVLTF. CDR3 coding DNA: TGTGCCAGCAGCTTAGGAGTCGCTGGGGCCAACGTCCTGACTTTC.